This paragraph reports one T cell receptor beta chain. The PCR was carried out with 60 Vbeta primers and 13 Jbeta primers. Sequencing was performed with immunoSEQ multiplex PCR; in TCRdb, only in-frame clones are kept and a portion is missing. This sample yields over 85,000 clones, of which roughly three fifths are seen a single time; under 5.5% belongs to the top ten. These data belong to a study of cytomegalovirus exposure and HLA in healthy donors. V was clipped by 1 base and J by 2 bases, with 7 bases between them. This CDR3 spans 14 amino acids. CDR1 SGHTA and CDR2 FQGNSA come from the germline V gene.

The rearrangement links TRBV7-2 to TRBJ2-3; a possible D gene is TRBD1 (6 bases). The specimen sequenced was PBMCs. The receptor was isolated from a human donor in good health. CDR3: CASSLDRATDTQYF. The CDR3 DNA sequence: TGTGCCAGCAGCTTAGACAGGGCCACAGATACGCAGTATTTT. Supplemented by reference TRBV7-2 and TRBJ2-3, the full variable domain reads GAGVSQSPSNKVTEKGKDVELRCDPISGHTALYWYRQSLGQGLEFLIYFQGNSAPDKSGLPSDRFSAERTGGSVSTLTIQRTQQEDSAVYLCASSLDRATDTQYFGPGTRLTVL.